This entry is about one T cell receptor beta chain. What it recognizes is unknown. Mismatch with germline at one junction end may stem from a read error. These data are taken from a study of T cell repertoires in aging, cancer and after chemotherapy. The study, taken as a whole, reports: Compared with age-matched healthy donors, untreated hematological or solid cancer patients showed higher blood TCR clonality.

TRB rearrangements spanning V, D and J were amplified using mixed TRB-A/B primers. From the multiplex PCR reads, TCRdb called clonotypes with MiXCR, one entry per CDR3 protein. The profile shows about 6,300 distinct CDR3 sequences, roughly 35% of them singletons. Germline V gene sequence: CDR1 MNHEY, CDR2 SVGEGT. The CDR3 runs 18 residues. Peripheral blood genomic DNA, not sorted cells or RNA, was the template. The gene calls are TRBV6-2 or TRBV6-3 and TRBJ2-2, with 11 nucleotides matching TRBD2. Sequenced sample: blood. The sequence came from a human donor in good health. CDR3 in amino acids: CAISEDLAGGPGTGELFF. Here the CDR3 DNA reads TGTGCCATCAGTGAGGATTTAGCGGGAGGGCCGGGCACCGGGGAGCTGTTTTTT.